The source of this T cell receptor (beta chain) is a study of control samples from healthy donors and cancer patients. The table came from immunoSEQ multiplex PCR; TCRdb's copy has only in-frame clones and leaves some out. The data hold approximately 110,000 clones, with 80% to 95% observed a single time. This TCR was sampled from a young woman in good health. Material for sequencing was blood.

The chain's CDR3 is CATGLRGVDTDTQYF. The DNA of the CDR3 is TGTGCCACCGGTCTTAGGGGGGTGGACACAGATACGCAGTATTTT. The rearrangement links TRBV10-3 to TRBJ2-3, with D possibly called TRBD1 or TRBD2 (6 bases each). The CDR3 sequence is 15 residues long. V was trimmed by 10 bases and J by 2 bases, leaving 19 bases between them. Germline V CDR1 and CDR2: ENHRY, SYGVKD.